This T cell receptor (beta chain) was recorded in a study of OX40 agonist ivuxolimab in advanced cancers. This clone was seen a single time. The method was immunoSEQ multiplex PCR; TCRdb's version includes in-frame clones alone and lacks a portion of them. The sample has some 130,000 clones, 93% seen once; the top ten hold 1%. Germline lookup yields CDR1 SGHTA and CDR2 FQGNSA. With 1 base clipped from V and 7 bases from J, the junction kept 1 base outside the gene matches. This CDR3 is 14 amino acids long. The sequence was collected from an adult with an advanced solid tumor such as melanoma, head and neck, liver or kidney cancer. This chain connects TRBV7-2 to TRBJ1-4; 9 nucleotides align to TRBD1. The sequencing used CD4+ or CD8+ T cells sorted from blood, collected in a trial of the OX40 agonist ivuxolimab. The CDR3 reads CASSLETGGEKLFF. CDR3 DNA: TGTGCCAGCAGCTTAGAGACAGGGGGTGAAAAACTGTTTTTT.